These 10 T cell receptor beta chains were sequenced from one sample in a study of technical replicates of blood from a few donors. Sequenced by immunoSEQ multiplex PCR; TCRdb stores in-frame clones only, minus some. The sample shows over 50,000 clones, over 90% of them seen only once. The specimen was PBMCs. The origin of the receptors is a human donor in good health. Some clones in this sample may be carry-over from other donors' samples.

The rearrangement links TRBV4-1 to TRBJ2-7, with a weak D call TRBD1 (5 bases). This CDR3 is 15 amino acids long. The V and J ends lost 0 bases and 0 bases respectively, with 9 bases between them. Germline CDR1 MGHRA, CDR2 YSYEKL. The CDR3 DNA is TGCGCCAGCAGCCAAGATATTAGGGGCTCCTACGAGCAGTACTTC. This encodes CASSQDIRGSYEQYF.

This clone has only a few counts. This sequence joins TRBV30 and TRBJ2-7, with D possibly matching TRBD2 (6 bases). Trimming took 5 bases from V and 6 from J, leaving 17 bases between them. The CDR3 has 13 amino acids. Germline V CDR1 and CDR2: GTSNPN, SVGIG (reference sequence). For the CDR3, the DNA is TGTGCCTGGGGCGCGGGGTGGGTTACCGAGCAGTACTTC. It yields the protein CAWGAGWVTEQYF. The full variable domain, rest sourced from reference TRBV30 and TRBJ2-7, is SQTIHQWPATLVQPVGSPLSLECTVEGTSNPNLYWYRQAAGRGLQLLFYSVGIGQISSEVPQNLSASRPQDRQFILSSKKLLLSDSGFYLCAWGAGWVTEQYFGPGTRLTVT.

The CDR3 loop reads CASSLDRGYEQFF. The CDR3 DNA reads TGTGCCAGCAGCTTGGACCGGGGGTATGAGCAGTTCTTC. This rearrangement joins TRBV7-2 to TRBJ2-1, with D tentatively TRBD2 (6 bases). CDR1 is SGHTA, CDR2 FQGNSA, per germline. Trimming removed 3 bases from V and 8 bases from J, with 11 bases in between. This CDR3 is 13 amino acids long.

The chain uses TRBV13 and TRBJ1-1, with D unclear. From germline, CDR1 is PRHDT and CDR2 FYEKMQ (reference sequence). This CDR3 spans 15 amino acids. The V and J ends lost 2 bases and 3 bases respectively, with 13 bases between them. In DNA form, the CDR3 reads TGTGCCAGCAGCTTACGTCAGACAAGGCACACTGAAGCTTTCTTT. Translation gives CASSLRQTRHTEAFF.

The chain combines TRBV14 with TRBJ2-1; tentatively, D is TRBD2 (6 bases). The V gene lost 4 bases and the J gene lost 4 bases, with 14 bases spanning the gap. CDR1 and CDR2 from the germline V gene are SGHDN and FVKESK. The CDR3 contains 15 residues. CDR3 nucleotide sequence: TGTGCCAGCAGCCCCGGGGTAGCGGCTTACAATGAGCAGTTCTTC. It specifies CASSPGVAAYNEQFF.

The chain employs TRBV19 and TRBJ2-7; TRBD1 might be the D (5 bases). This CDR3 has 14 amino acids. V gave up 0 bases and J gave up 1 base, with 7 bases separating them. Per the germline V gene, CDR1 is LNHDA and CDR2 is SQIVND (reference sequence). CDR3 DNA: TGTGCCAGTAGTATAGAACCAGGGTCCTACGAGCAGTACTTC. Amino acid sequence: CASSIEPGSYEQYF.

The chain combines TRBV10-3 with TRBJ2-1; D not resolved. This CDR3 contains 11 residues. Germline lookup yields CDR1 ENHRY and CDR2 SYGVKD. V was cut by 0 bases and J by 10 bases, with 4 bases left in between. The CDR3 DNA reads TGTGCCATCAGTGAGTCGCGCGAGCAGTTCTTC. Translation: CAISESREQFF.

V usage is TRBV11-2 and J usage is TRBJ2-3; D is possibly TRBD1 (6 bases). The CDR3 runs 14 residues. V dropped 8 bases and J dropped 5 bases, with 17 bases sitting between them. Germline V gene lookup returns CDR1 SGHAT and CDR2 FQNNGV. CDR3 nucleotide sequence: TGTGCCAGCCATTCTCTGGGGGCGGAAGATACGCAGTATTTT. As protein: CASHSLGAEDTQYF.

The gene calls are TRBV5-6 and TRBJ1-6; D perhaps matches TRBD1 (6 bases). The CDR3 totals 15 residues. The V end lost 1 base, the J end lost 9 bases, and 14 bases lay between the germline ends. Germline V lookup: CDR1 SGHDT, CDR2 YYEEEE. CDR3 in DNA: TGTGCCAGCAGCTTGTTGCCGGACAGTTCTTCACCCCTCCACTTT. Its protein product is CASSLLPDSSSPLHF.

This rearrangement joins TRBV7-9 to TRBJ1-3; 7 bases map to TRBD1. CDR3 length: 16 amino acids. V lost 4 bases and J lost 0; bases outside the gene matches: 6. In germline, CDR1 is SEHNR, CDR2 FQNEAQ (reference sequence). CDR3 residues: CASSSQTGFSGNTIYF. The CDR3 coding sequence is TGTGCCAGCAGCTCACAGACAGGGTTCTCTGGAAACACCATATATTTT.